Listed below are T cell receptor beta chains from one sample, sequenced in a study of T-cell memory formation after mild COVID-19. MiXCR, applied by TCRdb to the 5' RACE reads, yields one record per CDR3 protein. The sample consists of some 290,000 distinct CDR3 sequences, under 20% of them appearing once. The specimen sequenced was PBMCs or a T cell subset sorted from them (not recorded which). The receptors were sampled from a young man who had mild COVID-19 (a few samples of this study predate the infection). Cell type and time point are not known. Each CDR3 is given with its conserved first and last residue.

j_call | v_call | cdr3_aa
TRBJ1-1 | TRBV5-1 | CASSLGRRVDQGNTEAFF
TRBJ1-1 | TRBV6-5 | CASSKRVGNTEAFF
TRBJ1-5 | TRBV12-3/TRBV12-4 | CASSFSGQGGSAQHF
TRBJ1-6 | TRBV6-5 | CASSSIGGGNSPLHF
TRBJ1-4 | TRBV7-2 | CASSFGPNEKLFF
TRBJ2-5 | TRBV20-1 | CSARERTSGETQYF
TRBJ1-2 | TRBV2 | CASSVIREGYGYTF
TRBJ2-3 | TRBV5-1 | CASSLGLAGIDTQYF
TRBJ1-5 | TRBV7-2 | CASSGDRAQPQHF
TRBJ1-1 | TRBV20-1 | CSVSAQALNTEAFF
TRBJ1-6 | TRBV13 | CASSIFLGSNSPLHF
TRBJ1-2 | TRBV5-1 | CASSFEGQELRYGYTF
TRBJ2-7 | TRBV23-1 | CASNRDRGPLSEQYF
TRBJ2-1 | TRBV12-3/TRBV12-4 | CASSLGLATNNEQFF
TRBJ2-2 | TRBV27 | CASSYRLGGTGELFF
TRBJ1-1 | TRBV6-5 | CASMNSPAGRVTEAFF
TRBJ1-2 | TRBV20-1 | CSASPGEGYTF
TRBJ2-5 | TRBV2 | CASTGTIQETQYF
TRBJ2-5 | TRBV29-1 | CSGSSGGETQYF
TRBJ2-1 | TRBV20-1 | CSALGGISLYNEQFF
TRBJ2-2 | TRBV9 | CASSVGEQPNTGELFF
TRBJ1-3 | TRBV7-9 | CASSELGLSGNTIYF
TRBJ2-3 | TRBV4-1 | CASSQGSGGTDTQYF
TRBJ2-6 | TRBV20-1 | CSARGGNSGANVLTF
TRBJ2-3 | TRBV5-6 | CASSLLAGSRYTQYF
TRBJ2-3 | TRBV15 | CATSRGTGRIADTQYF
TRBJ2-1 | TRBV12-5 | CASGLVPGNEQFF